Each of the 25 T cell receptor beta chains below was sequenced from the same sample in a study of T cells in Graves' hyperthyroidism and ophthalmopathy. Amplified regions were TCR beta CDR3 sequences from RNA transcripts. The TCR CDR3 first-round RT-PCR relied on the HTBI primer set. Each CDR3 protein gets one entry after TCRdb re-called the multiplex PCR reads with MiXCR. The table shows roughly 420,000 distinct CDR3 sequences, with approximately 14% occurring only once. Sequenced material: blood. The receptors come from a woman aged 18-35 years with Graves' hyperthyroidism.

J is TRBJ2-2 and V is TRBV27; the D gene is possibly TRBD2 (6 bases). With 1 base removed from V and 5 bases from J, the gap between germline ends came to 11 bases. Germline V gives CDR1 MNHEY, CDR2 SMNVEV (reference sequence). The CDR3 is 15 amino acids. Here the CDR3 DNA reads TGTGCCAGCAGTTTATATGGGCTAGCGACCGGGGAGCTGTTTTTT. It yields the protein CASSLYGLATGELFF.

This rearrangement joins TRBV3-1 to TRBJ2-7, with D possibly being TRBD1 (6 bases). V lost 2 bases, J lost 6 bases, and 14 bases lay in between. The germline CDR1 and CDR2 sequences are LGHDT and YNNKEL (reference sequence). The CDR3 consists of 14 residues. CDR3: CASSQRGSHPEQYF. In DNA form, the CDR3 reads TGTGCCAGCAGCCAAAGGGGGTCCCATCCCGAGCAGTACTTC.

The genes are TRBV13 and TRBJ2-1; 7 bases line up with TRBD2. The CDR3 totals 15 residues. Germline assignment: CDR1 PRHDT and CDR2 FYEKMQ (reference sequence). V shed 4 bases and J 0 bases; nucleotides not matched to a gene: 3. DNA for the CDR3: TGTGCCAGCAGCTACGGACTAGTCTCCTACAATGAGCAGTTCTTC. It yields the protein CASSYGLVSYNEQFF.

As regards this clonotype: Possible read error: a much larger clone is one base away. Written as DNA, the CDR3 is TGTGCCAGCGGAACAGGGCTTACCTACGAGCAGTTCTTC. Encoded protein: CASGTGLTYEQFF. The chain links TRBV13 to TRBJ2-7, with D perhaps TRBD1 (6 bases). The DNA matches TRBJ2-1 better at its end, which makes the J call doubtful. The CDR3 runs to 13 residues. Germline CDR1 reads PRHDT; CDR2 reads FYEKMQ (reference sequence).

This rearrangement joins TRBV5-1 to TRBJ2-3; D is uncertain. Germline CDR1 and CDR2: SGHRS and YFSETQ. Between the trimmed V and J ends, which lost 3 bases and 4 bases, there was a span of 12 bases. The CDR3 loop spans 14 amino acids. The CDR3 bases are TGCGCCAGCAGCTGGGCCCGGGTACCAGATACGCAGTATTTT. Its translation is CASSWARVPDTQYF.

The chain uses TRBV12-3 or TRBV12-4 and TRBJ2-2; 9 positions agree with TRBD2. CDR3 size: 15 residues. V was clipped by 5 bases and J by 5 bases; unmatched bases: 6. The CDR3 reads CASSRTSVLTGELFF. CDR3 in DNA: TGTGCCAGCAGTCGGACTAGCGTTTTGACCGGGGAGCTGTTTTTT.

This clonotype was picked up many times. The chain uses TRBV10-2 and TRBJ2-7; a weak D match, TRBD1 (5 bases). The germline V gene has CDR1 WSHSY and CDR2 SAAADI. The CDR3 is 15 amino acids. With 2 bases removed from V and 2 bases from J, the gap between germline ends came to 13 bases. The CDR3 sequence is CASSEAGMKTYEQYF. CDR3 coding DNA: TGCGCCAGCAGTGAGGCAGGGATGAAAACCTACGAGCAGTACTTC.

The chain recombines TRBV24-1 with TRBJ2-1; D is ambiguous. The germline gives CDR1 KGHDR, CDR2 SFDVKD. This CDR3 contains 15 residues. With 10 bases removed from V and 8 bases from J, the gap between germline ends came to 23 bases. The CDR3 here is CATSATSGFGHEQFF. Here the CDR3 DNA reads TGTGCCACTTCTGCCACCAGTGGATTCGGCCATGAGCAGTTCTTC.

This clonotype occurred many times. The chain has TRBV9 and TRBJ2-1; no firm D call. The CDR3 consists of 13 residues. Germline lookup yields CDR1 SGDLS and CDR2 YYNGEE. The V end was cut by 0 bases, the J end by 8 bases, with 9 bases between. The CDR3 nucleotides are TGTGCCAGCAGCGTAGCTCAAGACCATGAGCAGTTCTTC. Translating gives CASSVAQDHEQFF. Full variable domain (rest looked up from reference TRBV9 and TRBJ2-1): DSGVTQTPKHLITATGQRVTLRCSPRSGDLSVYWYQQSLDQGLQFLIQYYNGEERAKGNILERFSAQQFPDLHSELNLSSLELGDSALYFCASSVAQDHEQFFGPGTRLTVL.

There are a few counts of this clonotype. The chain employs TRBV6-1 and TRBJ1-6; D perhaps matches TRBD1 (5 bases). The V end was cut by 2 bases, the J end by 8 bases, with 13 bases between. Germline loops: CDR1 MNHNS, CDR2 SASEGT. This CDR3 comprises 15 residues. The CDR3 DNA reads as TGTGCCAGCAGTGAATGGGGGGTCCAGGATTCACCCCTCCACTTT. Translation: CASSEWGVQDSPLHF.

The sample holds many counts of this clonotype. The CDR3 protein is CASSPYTDTQYF. The CDR3 nucleotides are TGTGCCAGCTCACCATACACAGATACGCAGTATTTT. The chain combines TRBV28 with TRBJ2-3, with D unresolved. The CDR3 runs to 12 residues. The V gene's germline CDR1 is MDHEN and CDR2 SYDVKM. V dropped 8 bases and J dropped 2 bases, with 8 bases sitting between them.

This clonotype was observed many times. The chain has TRBV5-5 and TRBJ2-5, with D possibly TRBD1 on 7 matching bases. The length of the CDR3 is 15 residues. Trimming pared 4 bases from V and 4 bases from J, leaving 17 bases between. Germline-derived CDR1 and CDR2 are SGHKS and YYEKEE (reference sequence). The CDR3 coding sequence is TGTGCCAGCAGCCCCCTACAGGGGCGGGGAGAGACCCAGTACTTC. This encodes CASSPLQGRGETQYF.

The sample holds many counts of this clonotype. This chain connects TRBV7-9 to TRBJ1-1; no definite D call. V was clipped by 1 base and J by 1 base, with 7 bases between them. The CDR3 loop spans 14 amino acids. Germline V gene data show CDR1 as SEHNR and CDR2 as FQNEAQ (reference sequence). CDR3 DNA: TGTGCCAGCAGCTTAGTCTCGGGGAACACTGAAGCTTTCTTT. Its translation is CASSLVSGNTEAFF.

This clonotype was recorded many times. This chain uses TRBV12-5 with TRBJ2-1, with a tentative D call TRBD1 (6 bases). Trimming took 3 bases from V and 4 from J, leaving 13 bases between them. Germline V gives CDR1 LGHNT, CDR2 FRNRAP. CDR3 length equals 15 residues. CDR3 region: CASGFGGAAYNEQFF. The CDR3 nucleotides read TGTGCTAGTGGTTTTGGGGGCGCGGCGTACAATGAGCAGTTCTTC.

This clonotype was counted ten times or more. J is TRBJ1-5 and V is TRBV6-1; a weak D match, TRBD1 (6 bases). V lost 6 bases, J lost 3 bases, and 18 bases lay in between. Per germline, CDR1 MNHNS and CDR2 SASEGT. This CDR3 has 16 residues. CDR3 nucleotides: TGTGCCAGCAGCTACCGCAGGGGTCGAGACAATCAGCCCCAGCATTTT. This codes for CASSYRRGRDNQPQHF.

This clonotype was detected ten times or more. CDR3 nucleotide sequence: TGCGCCAGCAGGTCCCAGGGAGATACGCAGTATTTT. It is translated as CASRSQGDTQYF. This chain links TRBV5-1 with TRBJ2-3; D is possibly TRBD1 (5 bases). Germline assignment: CDR1 SGHRS and CDR2 YFSETQ. CDR3 length: 12 residues. V shed 5 bases and J shed 5 bases, with 9 bases lying between them.

This clonotype was seen ten or more times. The rearrangement links TRBV6-1 to TRBJ1-1, with D perhaps TRBD1 (5 bases). V was pared by 5 bases and J by 1 base, with 14 bases between. Per germline, CDR1 MNHNS and CDR2 SASEGT. The CDR3 is 15 residues long. The CDR3 coding sequence is TGTGCCAGCAGTCCGCAGGGAAATGAGAACACTGAAGCTTTCTTT. Its protein product is CASSPQGNENTEAFF.

The chain couples TRBV20-1 to TRBJ2-3, with 10 positions matching TRBD2. Trimming took 7 bases from V and 5 from J; bases not matched to a gene: 3. The germline gives CDR1 DFQATT, CDR2 SNEGSKA (reference sequence). This CDR3 is built from 12 residues. The CDR3 DNA reads TGCAGTGTTACTAGCGGGATAGATACGCAGTATTTT. Translation gives CSVTSGIDTQYF.

This clonotype has at least ten counts. The V call is TRBV5-6, the J call TRBJ2-1, with a tentative D call TRBD2 (7 bases). This CDR3 comprises 14 residues. Trimming took off 5 bases at V and 10 bases at J, with 19 bases between the two ends. Germline loops: CDR1 SGHDT, CDR2 YYEEEE. The CDR3 DNA reads as TGTGCCAGCAGAGGGGGGGGGGGCGCATGGGAGCAGTTCTTC. It translates to CASRGGGGAWEQFF.

This chain uses TRBV5-1 with TRBJ1-3; D remains ambiguous. The V end lost 2 bases, the J end lost 0 bases, and 12 bases lay between the germline ends. The CDR3 is made up of 16 amino acids. Looked up from germline, CDR1 is SGHRS and CDR2 is YFSETQ. CDR3 bases: TGCGCCAGCAGCTTCTCCGGGATGGCCTCTGGAAACACCATATATTTT. Amino acid sequence: CASSFSGMASGNTIYF.

This clonotype was seen at least ten times. The chain has TRBV28 and TRBJ1-4, with D perhaps matching TRBD1 (6 bases). This CDR3 has 15 residues. The V and J ends lost 2 bases and 6 bases respectively, with 13 bases between them. Looked up from germline, CDR1 is MDHEN and CDR2 is SYDVKM. This CDR3 is CASSLDGGGYEKLFF. The CDR3 bases are TGTGCCAGCAGTTTAGACGGAGGGGGTTATGAAAAACTGTTTTTT.

On this clonotype: One end of the junction does not line up with germline, which may come from a read error. The chain employs TRBV12-3 or TRBV12-4 and TRBJ1-3, with D unclear. The CDR3 is made up of 14 amino acids. CDR3 amino acids: CASGSGVSRNTIYF. Written as DNA, the CDR3 is TGTGCCAGCGGATCCGGGGTCTCTCGAAACACCATATATTTT.

Ten or more counts support this clonotype. This sequence joins TRBV2 and TRBJ2-5; tentative D call: TRBD2 (5 bases). This CDR3 is 15 amino acids long. Trimming stripped 3 bases from V and 4 bases from J, with 15 bases between. The germline gives CDR1 SNHLY, CDR2 FYNNEI. Here the CDR3 DNA reads TGTGCCAGCAGTGACCGCGGGCCTAAGAGAGAGACCCAGTACTTC. This encodes CASSDRGPKRETQYF. Drawing the rest from reference TRBV2 and TRBJ2-5, the complete variable domain is EPEVTQTPSHQVTQMGQEVILRCVPISNHLYFYWYRQILGQKVEFLVSFYNNEISEKSEIFDDQFSVERPDGSNFTLKIRSTKLEDSAMYFCASSDRGPKRETQYFGPGTRLLVL.

Many counts were recorded for this clonotype. The rearrangement joins TRBV2 to TRBJ2-2; TRBD1 is a possible D gene (6 bases). Germline V gene lookup returns CDR1 SNHLY and CDR2 FYNNEI. This CDR3 has 14 residues. V lost 3 bases and J 4 bases, leaving 9 bases between the germline ends. CDR3 bases: TGTGCCAGCAGTGACAGGGGCGCCACCGGGGAGCTGTTTTTT. Its translation: CASSDRGATGELFF.

The chain carries TRBV7-8 and TRBJ1-5; D is possibly TRBD1 (5 bases). The V end was cut by 3 bases, the J end by 10 bases, with 10 bases between. Germline loops: CDR1 SGHVS, CDR2 FQNEAQ. The CDR3 runs 12 residues. The CDR3 loop reads CASSFNQGPQHF. Here the CDR3 DNA reads TGTGCCAGCAGCTTTAATCAGGGTCCCCAGCATTTT.